The present entry profiles one T cell receptor (beta chain) with its context. V lost 5 bases, J lost 6 bases, and 12 bases stayed unmatched. From germline, CDR1 is KGHSH and CDR2 LQKENI. This CDR3 contains 16 residues. Original methodology: Reference gene primer amplification gave nucleated cell count estimates. Method: immunoSEQ multiplex PCR; TCRdb's copy keeps in-frame clones and lacks some. From that table come the V and J calls and clone size; the DNA was used to work out D and trimming. The sample lists over 100,000 clones; roughly four fifths were seen once. The sample originates from a study of blood T cell repertoires in COVID-19. Across the study: The United States, Italy and Spain were the sources of the acute and convalescent COVID-19 samples. Sources were T cells, B-cell-depleted T cells, or PBMCs; the material itself was cDNA or gDNA.

The chain couples TRBV18 to TRBJ2-1; 8 bases line up with TRBD2. This clonotype was obtained from a man in his sixties with acute or convalescent COVID-19. The sequencing sample was made of peripheral blood. The CDR3 DNA follows: TGTGCCAGCTCAGCCTCCGGGACTAGACTCCCCAATGAGCAGTTCTTC. Translating it yields CASSASGTRLPNEQFF.